The rows below give T cell receptor beta chains drawn from one sample of a study of blood T cell repertoires in COVID-19. The assay was immunoSEQ multiplex PCR, and TCRdb's table has in-frame clones only and misses some. The sample lists hundreds of thousands of clones; about 85% were seen once. The source material was PBMCs or T cells enriched from blood (not recorded which). Receptor source: a woman aged 45-65 years who had recovered from COVID-19. CDR3s include the opening cysteine and the closing phenylalanine or tryptophan. Fields, in order: D gene, V gene, J gene, clone size, CDR3 DNA, CDR3 protein. A D gene is named only where the DNA matches it firmly. Clone size is not always given. Where it is, it says once, few, many or a class for expanded clones.

-	TRBV2	TRBJ1-4	once	TGTGCCAGAAGCCTCTCGGACAGTGCAACTAATGAAAAACTGTTTTTT	CARSLSDSATNEKLFF
TRBD1	TRBV4-1	TRBJ2-3	-	TGCGCCAGCAGCCAAAGTAACCGGGACAGGGGGCGGGGTGGAGAAGATACGCAGTATTTT	CASSQSNRDRGRGGEDTQYF
TRBD2	TRBV19	TRBJ2-4	-	TGTGCCAGTAGTAAGGGACTAGCGGGAGTTTCCAAAAACATTCAGTACTTC	CASSKGLAGVSKNIQYF
-	TRBV29-1	TRBJ2-1	-	TGCAGCGTTGAAGACGGGGTGGGCCTATACAATGAGCAGTTCTTC	CSVEDGVGLYNEQFF
-	TRBV5-4	TRBJ2-3	-	TGTGCCAGCAGCTTGGAGTTAGCGGCAGTGGATACGCAGTATTTT	CASSLELAAVDTQYF
-	TRBV4-1	TRBJ1-6	-	TGCGCCAGCAGTGTCGTAGGGGTCGTCGCACCCCTCCACTTT	CASSVVGVVAPLHF
-	TRBV2	TRBJ1-5	once	TGTGCCAGCAGTGGCTATCGAAATCAGCCCCAGCATTTT	CASSGYRNQPQHF
TRBD2	TRBV28	TRBJ2-5	-	TGTGCCAGCAGTTTGATACTAGCGGGGGGACAAGAGACCCAGTACTTC	CASSLILAGGQETQYF
-	TRBV11-2	TRBJ2-3	-	TGTGCCAGCAGCTTATCTAAGCGCCTATCTAGCACAGATACGCAGTATTTT	CASSLSKRLSSTDTQYF
-	TRBV5-1	TRBJ1-2	-	TGCGCCAGCAGTCCTTTCGGGGACTATGGCTACACCTTC	CASSPFGDYGYTF
-	TRBV28	TRBJ1-3	-	TGTGCCAGCAGTTTACACAGGACCTCTGGAAACACCATATATTTT	CASSLHRTSGNTIYF
-	TRBV5-4	TRBJ1-4	-	TGTGCCAGCAGCTTGGAGGGGAAGGGAGAAAAACTGTTTTTT	CASSLEGKGEKLFF
TRBD1	TRBV2	TRBJ1-1	-	TGTGCCAGCAGCACTCGCAGGGGGACTGAAGCTTTCTTT	CASSTRRGTEAFF
-	TRBV19	TRBJ1-1	-	TGTGCCAGTAGTATCATCGGGGTCGCTGAAGCTTTCTTT	CASSIIGVAEAFF
TRBD1	TRBV5-1	TRBJ2-7	-	TGCGCCAGCAGCTTGGGTTTAGGGACAGGATCCCTCTACGAGCAGTACTTC	CASSLGLGTGSLYEQYF
TRBD1	TRBV7-9	TRBJ1-4	-	TGTGCCAGCAGCCCCAACCTAGGGACAGTGCGAGAAAAACTGTTTTTT	CASSPNLGTVREKLFF
TRBD1	TRBV5-4	TRBJ1-2	-	TGTGCCAGCAGCTTGCCTCCGGGACAGGGGAGGTCCTATGGCTACACCTTC	CASSLPPGQGRSYGYTF
-	TRBV3-1/TRBV3-2	TRBJ2-7	-	TGTGCCAGCAGCCAACTTCGGGACTCCTACGAGCAGTACTTC	CASSQLRDSYEQYF
TRBD1	TRBV5-1	TRBJ1-1	-	TGCGCCAGCAGCCCGGGACAGGGATCAGACACTGAAGCTTTCTTT	CASSPGQGSDTEAFF
-	TRBV7-8	TRBJ1-4	-	TGTGCCAGCAGCTTAAACAGGGTTAATGAAAAACTGTTTTTT	CASSLNRVNEKLFF
TRBD1	TRBV9	TRBJ1-3	-	TGTGCCAGCAGCCCCCGGGACAGGGGATCTTCTGGAAACACCATATATTTT	CASSPRDRGSSGNTIYF
-	TRBV9	TRBJ1-3	-	TGTGCCAGCAGCCCTCGACTGACCTCTGGAAACACCATATATTTT	CASSPRLTSGNTIYF
TRBD2	TRBV5-5	TRBJ2-5	-	TGTGCCAGCAGCTTGGGTGGTAGCGGGGGGCCACAAGAGACCCAGTACTTC	CASSLGGSGGPQETQYF